The TCR beta chain under discussion was sequenced for a study of sequential checkpoint blockade in melanoma. Study overall: Each arm's sequence ended with maintenance nivolumab.

The sample's treatment: randomized to nivolumab then ipilimumab (arm A) or the reverse (arm B). No patient had prior DNA-damaging chemotherapy. Live CD3+CD8+ CD19− CD56− cells were sorted from PBMCs. Sequencing was performed with immunoSEQ multiplex PCR; in TCRdb, only in-frame clones are kept and a portion is missing. The table shows some 9,100 clones, with 73% occurring only once. CDR1 and CDR2 (germline): SNHLY, FYNNEI. The V end lost 10 bases, the J end lost 2 bases, and 13 bases lay between the germline ends. The CDR3 consists of 13 residues. The input for sequencing was CD8+ T cells sorted from blood (inferred from file names), taken from a patient given nivolumab and ipilimumab in sequence. This chain uses TRBV2 with TRBJ2-3; D remains unclear. This TCR came from a human donor with melanoma. CDR3 DNA sequence: TGTGCCACCCCGACTGCCGTCACAGATACGCAGTATTTT. This sequence encodes CATPTAVTDTQYF. Using reference TRBV2 and TRBJ2-3 for the parts outside the CDR3, the full variable domain is EPEVTQTPSHQVTQMGQEVILRCVPISNHLYFYWYRQILGQKVEFLVSFYNNEISEKSEIFDDQFSVERPDGSNFTLKIRSTKLEDSAMYFCATPTAVTDTQYFGPGTRLTVL.